This passage covers 5 T cell receptor beta chains from one sample sequenced in a study of T cells in Graves' hyperthyroidism and ophthalmopathy. The investigators amplified TCR beta CDR3 regions from RNA transcripts. When the TCR CDR3 underwent first-round RT-PCR, the HTBI primer set was used. TCRdb used MiXCR to reprocess the multiplex PCR reads, holding one entry per CDR3 protein. The sample records a few hundred thousand distinct CDR3 sequences, around 21% being singletons. Sequenced material: blood. The receptors originated from a man aged 18 to 35 with Graves' hyperthyroidism.

This clonotype was counted at least ten times. The chain has TRBV4-1 and TRBJ1-2; D gene unclear. CDR1 is MGHRA, CDR2 YSYEKL, per germline. The V and J ends lost 1 base and 2 bases respectively, with 8 bases between them. This CDR3 spans 14 amino acids. The CDR3 is CASSQGVENYGYTF. CDR3 coding DNA: TGCGCCAGCAGCCAAGGAGTAGAAAACTATGGCTACACCTTC.

A word on this clonotype: An end of the junction differs from the germline gene, which may be a read error. V gene TRBV2 combines with J gene TRBJ2-2; D assignment may be TRBD1 or TRBD2 (5 bases each). Germline CDR1 reads SNHLY; CDR2 reads FYNNEI. CDR3 size: 14 residues. CDR3 residues: CASSRVFSSGDLFF. The DNA of the CDR3 is TGTGCCAGCAGCAGGGTGTTCTCCTCCGGGGATCTGTTTTTT. The variable domain in full, completed from reference TRBV2 and TRBJ2-2, reads EPEVTQTPSHQVTQMGQEVILRCVPISNHLYFYWYRQILGQKVEFLVSFYNNEISEKSEIFDDQFSVERPDGSNFTLKIRSTKLEDSAMYFCASSRVFSSGDLFFGEGSRLTVL.

This clonotype was observed at least ten times. The V gene is TRBV27, the J gene TRBJ2-2; D is perhaps TRBD2 (6 bases). V dropped 4 bases and J dropped 5 bases, with 11 bases sitting between them. The CDR3 is 14 residues long. Germline loops: CDR1 MNHEY, CDR2 SMNVEV (reference sequence). The CDR3 DNA reads as TGTGCCAGCAGTTACCAGGGAGGTACCGGGGAGCTGTTTTTT. Protein sequence: CASSYQGGTGELFF.

The V call is TRBV20-1, the J call TRBJ2-7, with D unresolved. Germline-derived CDR1 and CDR2 are DFQATT and SNEGSKA (reference sequence). Trimming took off 3 bases at V and 7 bases at J, with 10 bases between the two ends. This CDR3 has 11 amino acids. DNA of the CDR3: TGCAGTGCTAGTCCTCCCACAGAGCAGTACTTC. Translated: CSASPPTEQYF.

The V and J genes are TRBV5-1 and TRBJ1-1; D not certain. The CDR3 is 14 amino acids. Looked up from germline, CDR1 is SGHRS and CDR2 is YFSETQ. Between the trimmed V and J ends, which lost 3 bases and 1 base, there was a span of 10 bases. This CDR3 is CASSSYPGNTEAFF. The CDR3 DNA sequence: TGCGCCAGCAGCTCGTATCCGGGGAACACTGAAGCTTTCTTT.